The clone carrying this TCR beta chain has only a few counts. Antigen specificity is unknown. These data are taken from a study of T-cell reconstitution after alpha-beta-depleted transplantation in children. Notes on the study in general: Surviving recipient T cells and thymic progenitors accounted for the high day-60 TCRbeta diversity observed in some patients. One year after transplant, T-cell counts and diversity came mostly from newly produced T cells. Several hundred expanded graft clones reportedly gave rise to the alpha-beta T cells present about two months after transplant.

The TCRbeta library incorporated unique molecular identifiers. TCRdb recomputed calls from the PCR reads with MiXCR, one row per CDR3 protein. This sample has about 980,000 distinct CDR3 sequences, with about 31% found just once. This CDR3 is 14 amino acids long. Unmatched junction bases numbered 6, after V lost 1 base and J lost 9 bases. Germline assignment: CDR1 SNHLY and CDR2 FYNNEI. The material was PBMCs, mostly from graft donor cells, obtained 360 days after TCRalphabeta/CD19-depleted stem cell transplant. The chain is built from TRBV2 and TRBJ2-1, with 7 bases that match TRBD1. This receptor was taken from a boy under three years old who had a stem cell transplant for SCID, so the T cells may come from the graft donor. The CDR3 reads CASSEGQGVSEQFF. CDR3 nucleotides: TGTGCCAGCAGTGAAGGGCAGGGGGTGAGTGAGCAGTTCTTC.